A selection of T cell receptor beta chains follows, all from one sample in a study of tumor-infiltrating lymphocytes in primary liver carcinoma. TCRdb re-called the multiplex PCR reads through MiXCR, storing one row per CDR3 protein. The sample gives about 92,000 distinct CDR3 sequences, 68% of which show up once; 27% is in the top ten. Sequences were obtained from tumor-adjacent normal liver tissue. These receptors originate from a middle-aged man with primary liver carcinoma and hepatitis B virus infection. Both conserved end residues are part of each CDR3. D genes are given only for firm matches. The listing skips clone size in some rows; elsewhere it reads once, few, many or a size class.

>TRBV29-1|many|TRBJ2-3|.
TGCAGCGTTGCGGTGTCTACAGATACGCAGTATTTT
CSVAVSTDTQYF
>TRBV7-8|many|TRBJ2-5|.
TGTGCCAGCAGCTTATTGTTTGGGGAGACCCAGTACTTC
CASSLLFGETQYF
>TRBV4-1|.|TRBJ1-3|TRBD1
TGCGCCGGCAGCCAAGAAGACAGGGTTGGAAACACCATATATTTT
CAGSQEDRVGNTIYF
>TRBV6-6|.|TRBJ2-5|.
TGTGCCAGCCGTACCGAAGAGACCCAATACTTC
CASRTEETQYF
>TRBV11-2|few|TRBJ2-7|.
.
CDSSFYICSAELGMEQYF
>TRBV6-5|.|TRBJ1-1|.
TGTACCGGCAGTTACGCGGGACCCCGGGATGAGGCTGAAGCTTTCTTT
CTGSYAGPRDEAEAFF
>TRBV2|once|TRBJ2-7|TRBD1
TGTGCCAGCAATGGGGGACAGTCCGACTACGAGCAGTACTTC
CASNGGQSDYEQYF
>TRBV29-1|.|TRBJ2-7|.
TGCAGCGCTATGGCAGACTACGAGCAGTGCTTC
CSAMADYEQCF
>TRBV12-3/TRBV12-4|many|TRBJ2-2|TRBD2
TGTGCCAGCAGTTTAATGGGACTAACCGGGGAGCTGTTTTTT
CASSLMGLTGELFF
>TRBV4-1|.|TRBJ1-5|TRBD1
TGCGCCATCAGCTACCCTGAGGTGGGACAGGGGGACAATCAACCCCAGCATTTT
CAISYPEVGQGDNQPQHF
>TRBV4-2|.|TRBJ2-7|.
TGCGCCAGCAGCCAAGACGACCCCTACGAGCAGTACTTC
CASSQDDPYEQYF
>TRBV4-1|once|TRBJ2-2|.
TGCGAAAGCAGCCAAGGAGCCGGGATCGGGGAGCTGTTTTTT
CESSQGAGIGELFF
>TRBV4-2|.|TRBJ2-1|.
TGTGCCAGCAGCCAATCGGAAGGGGCAGGCAATGAGCACTTCTTC
CASSQSEGAGNEHFF
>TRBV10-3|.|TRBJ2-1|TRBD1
TGTGCCGTCAGCTCAGGACAGGCGACCTACAATGAGCAGTTCTTC
CAVSSGQATYNEQFF
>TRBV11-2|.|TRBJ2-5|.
TGTGCCAGCTGTCCGCCCCCGGAGGTCCGGAAGGACTTCCAAGAGGCCCAGTACTTC
CASCPPPEVRKDFQEAQYF
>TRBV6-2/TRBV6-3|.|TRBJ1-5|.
TGTGCCAGCAGCGTGCAGGGAGGTGGCAATCAGCCTCAGCATTTT
CASSVQGGGNQPQHF
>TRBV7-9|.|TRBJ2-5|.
TGTGCCAGCAGCTCCCAGCGGGAGACCCAGTACTTC
CASSSQRETQYF
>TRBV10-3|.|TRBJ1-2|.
TGTGCCATCGCCCCCGGCAGGGAGTATGGCTACACTTTC
CAIAPGREYGYTF
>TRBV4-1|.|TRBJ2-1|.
TGCACCAGCAGCCAAGTTTCTAGTAGCTCAGGGAAGCAGTTCTTC
CTSSQVSSSSGKQFF
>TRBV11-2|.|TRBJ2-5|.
TGTGCCAGCTGCTTACTCCCGGCTAGCAGGCAAGAGACCCAGTACTTC
CASCLLPASRQETQYF
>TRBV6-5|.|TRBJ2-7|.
TGTGCCAGCAGTCAACCCACGGGGCAGGCGGATACCTACGAGCAGTACTTC
CASSQPTGQADTYEQYF
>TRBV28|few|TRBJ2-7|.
TGTGCCAGCAGAAAGGGGGGACTGAGGGACATCTACGAGCAGTACTTC
CASRKGGLRDIYEQYF
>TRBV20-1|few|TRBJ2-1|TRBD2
TGCAGTGCTAGGGGGCTAGCGGCCGTCAATGAGCAGTTCTTC
CSARGLAAVNEQFF
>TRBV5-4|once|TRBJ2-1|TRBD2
TGTACCAGCGGCTCCCGCGGGACTAGGGACAATGAGCAGTTCTTC
CTSGSRGTRDNEQFF
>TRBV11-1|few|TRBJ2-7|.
TGTGCCAGCGGCCGCCAGAGGTTTAACGAGCAGTACTTC
CASGRQRFNEQYF
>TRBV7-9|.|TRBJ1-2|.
TGTGCCATCAGGTTAGCGGAGTACTATGGCTACACCTTC
CAIRLAEYYGYTF
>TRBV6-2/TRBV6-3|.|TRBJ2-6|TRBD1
TGTGCCAGTAAAACCGGGACAGCCTCTGGGGCCAACGTCCTGGCTTTC
CASKTGTASGANVLAF
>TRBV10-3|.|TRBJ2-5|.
TGTGCCATCAGTGAGGGACAGAACCAAGATATCCAGTACTTC
CAISEGQNQDIQYF
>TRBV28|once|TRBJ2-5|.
TGTGCCAGCAGCTCCCAGGGTCCGAGGCCAAACCACGAAACAAGAGAGACCCAGTACTTC
CASSSQGPRPNHETRETQYF
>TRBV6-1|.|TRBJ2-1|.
TGTGCCAGCCCTGAAGGAGGAATAGACAATGAGCAGTCCTTC
CASPEGGIDNEQSF
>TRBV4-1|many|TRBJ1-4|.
TGCGCCAGCAGCCAAGATGGGGTGACTAATGAAAAACTGTTTTTT
CASSQDGVTNEKLFF
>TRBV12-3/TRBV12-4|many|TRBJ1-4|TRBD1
TGTGCCAGCAGTCCCGACAGGGACCCTAATGAAAAACTGTTTTTT
CASSPDRDPNEKLFF
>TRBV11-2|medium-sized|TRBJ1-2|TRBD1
TGTGCCAGCAGCACCTCGACAGGGAACTATGGCTACACCTTC
CASSTSTGNYGYTF
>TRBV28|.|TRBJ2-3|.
TGTGCCAGCAGTCCATACACACATACGCAGTATTTT
CASSPYTHTQYF
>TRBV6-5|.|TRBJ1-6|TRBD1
TGTGGCAGCAGTACCGGGACAGCTTCATCCCTCCACTTT
CGSSTGTASSLHF
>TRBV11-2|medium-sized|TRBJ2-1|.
TGTGCCACTTCAAGAGGCGGGAATGAGCAGTTCTTC
CATSRGGNEQFF
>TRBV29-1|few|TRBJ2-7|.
TGCAGTGCCCGGGACAATACCTACGAGCAGTACTTC
CSARDNTYEQYF
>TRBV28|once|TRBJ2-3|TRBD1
TGTGCCGGCAGTTGGGGACAGGGTGGGAAAGATACGCAGTATTTT
CAGSWGQGGKDTQYF
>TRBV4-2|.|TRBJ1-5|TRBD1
TGTGCCAGCAGTCAAGATGGGGGACAGGTCGGTCAGCCCCAGCATTTT
CASSQDGGQVGQPQHF
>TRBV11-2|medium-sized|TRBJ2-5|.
TGTGCCAGCAGCTTAGACAGGGACGAGACCCAGTACTTC
CASSLDRDETQYF
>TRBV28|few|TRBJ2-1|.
TGTGCCAGCAGTCCACAAGTCTTTCCCCACAATGAGCAGTTCTTC
CASSPQVFPHNEQFF
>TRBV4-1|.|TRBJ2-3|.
TGCACCAGCAGCCAAGAATACAGGCGAGATGGGGCAGATACGCAGTATTTT
CTSSQEYRRDGADTQYF
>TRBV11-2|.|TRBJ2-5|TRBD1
TGTGCCAGCAGCTTAGTCAGAGGGGGCGGTCGGCAAGAGATCCAGTACTTC
CASSLVRGGGRQEIQYF
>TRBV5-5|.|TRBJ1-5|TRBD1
TGTGCCAGCAGTCTTCTCCAGGGGGATCAGTCTCAGCATTTT
CASSLLQGDQSQHF
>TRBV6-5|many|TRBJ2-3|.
TGTGCCAGCAGTTACTCGGGTCTACCGGGGGATACGCAGTATTTT
CASSYSGLPGDTQYF
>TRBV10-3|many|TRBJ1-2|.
TGTGCCATCAGTGAGGTACGCGGTGGTGGCTACACCTTC
CAISEVRGGGYTF
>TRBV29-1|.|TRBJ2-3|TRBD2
TGCAACATTGAGGTGCTAGCGGGAGTAGGGGGAGATACGCAGTATTTT
CNIEVLAGVGGDTQYF
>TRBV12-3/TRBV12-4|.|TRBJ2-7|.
TGTGTCATCCTCCAGAATGGTCGGCGCTACGAGCAGTACTTC
CVILQNGRRYEQYF
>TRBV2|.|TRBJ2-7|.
TGTGCCAGCAGTGTGGGCAGTGCCTACGAGCAGTACTTC
CASSVGSAYEQYF